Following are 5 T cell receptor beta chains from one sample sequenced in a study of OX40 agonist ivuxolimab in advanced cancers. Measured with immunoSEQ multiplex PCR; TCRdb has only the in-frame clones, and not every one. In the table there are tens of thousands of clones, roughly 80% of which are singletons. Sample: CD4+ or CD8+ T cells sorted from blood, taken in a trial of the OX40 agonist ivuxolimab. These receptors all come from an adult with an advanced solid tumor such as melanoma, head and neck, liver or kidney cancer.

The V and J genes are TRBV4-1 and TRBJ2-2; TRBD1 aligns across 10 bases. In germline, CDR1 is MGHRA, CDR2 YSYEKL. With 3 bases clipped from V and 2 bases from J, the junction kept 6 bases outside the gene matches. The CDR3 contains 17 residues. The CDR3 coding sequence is TGCGCCAGCAGCCACCCGACAGGGGGCGGCAACACCGGGGAGCTGTTTTTT. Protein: CASSHPTGGGNTGELFF.

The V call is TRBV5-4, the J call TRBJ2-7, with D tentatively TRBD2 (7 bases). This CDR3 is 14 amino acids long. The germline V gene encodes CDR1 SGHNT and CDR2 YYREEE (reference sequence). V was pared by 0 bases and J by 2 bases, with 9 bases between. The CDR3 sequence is CASSLAGGPYEQYF. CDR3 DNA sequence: TGTGCCAGCAGCTTGGCCGGGGGGCCCTACGAGCAGTACTTC.

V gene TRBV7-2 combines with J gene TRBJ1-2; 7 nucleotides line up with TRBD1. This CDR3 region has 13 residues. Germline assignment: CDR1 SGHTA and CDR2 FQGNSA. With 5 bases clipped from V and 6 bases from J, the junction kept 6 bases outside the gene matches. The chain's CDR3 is CASSLQGFNGYTF. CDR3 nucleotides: TGTGCCAGCAGCCTACAGGGGTTTAATGGCTACACCTTC.

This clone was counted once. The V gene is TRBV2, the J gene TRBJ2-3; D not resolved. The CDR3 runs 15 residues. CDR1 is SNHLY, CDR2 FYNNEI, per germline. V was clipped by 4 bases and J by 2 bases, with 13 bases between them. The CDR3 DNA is TGTGCCAGCAGTGTTTGGCTCCTTGACACAGATACGCAGTATTTT. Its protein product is CASSVWLLDTDTQYF.

For the CDR3, the DNA is TGTGCCATCAGTGACCCCAACCGGGACAGCCTTCGGGAGACCCAGTACTTC. It encodes CAISDPNRDSLRETQYF. The chain uses TRBV10-3 and TRBJ2-5; TRBD1 agrees at 7 bases. The V gene's germline CDR1 is ENHRY and CDR2 SYGVKD. The CDR3 is 17 residues long. The V gene end was trimmed by 3 bases and the J gene end by 5 bases; junction bases not matched to a gene: 15.